Listed below are T cell receptor beta chains from one sample, sequenced in a study of regulatory T cells in long-lasting Graves disease. TCRdb re-analysed the multiplex PCR reads in MiXCR, keeping a single row per CDR3 protein. Of 400,000 to 500,000 distinct CDR3 sequences detected, 21% appear once; the ten largest clones hold approximately 14%. The source material was peripheral blood mononuclear cells (PBMCs), sampled when the disease was refractory, from a patient treated with antithyroid drugs. All receptors come from a female donor with Graves disease. Each CDR3 is given with its conserved first and last residue. The D gene is left open where the match is weak. Clone size is given for some rows only: seen once, a few or many times, or a class if the clone is expanded.

J: TRBJ1-2
V: TRBV27
size: many
length: 14
D: .
CDR3: CASSLFEGNWGYTF
DNA: TGTGCCAGCAGTTTATTTGAGGGGAACTGGGGCTACACCTTC

J: TRBJ1-4
V: TRBV28
size: .
length: 12
D: .
CDR3: CASSRDVEKLFF
DNA: TGTGCCAGCAGTAGGGACGTTGAAAAACTGTTTTTT

J: TRBJ1-2
V: TRBV12-3/TRBV12-4
size: .
length: 17
D: TRBD1
CDR3: CASTLTLRDRGLYGYTF
DNA: TGTGCCAGCACCCTTACACTCCGGGACAGGGGCCTCTATGGCTACACCTTC

J: TRBJ1-4
V: TRBV3-1
size: .
length: 13
D: .
CDR3: CASSQERAEKLFF
DNA: TGTGCCAGCAGCCAAGAACGGGCTGAAAAACTGTTTTTT

J: TRBJ1-1
V: TRBV6-1
size: .
length: 15
D: .
CDR3: CASSELGGGDTEAFF
DNA: TGTGCCAGCAGTGAATTGGGGGGAGGGGACACTGAAGCTTTCTTT

J: TRBJ2-5
V: TRBV15
size: many
length: 16
D: TRBD1
CDR3: CATSRAGQGVGETQYF
DNA: TGTGCCACCAGCAGAGCGGGACAGGGTGTCGGGGAGACCCAGTACTTC

J: TRBJ2-1
V: TRBV10-3
size: .
length: 15
D: .
CDR3: CASSFEAGGLGEQFF
DNA: TGTGCCAGCAGTTTTGAGGCAGGGGGACTGGGTGAGCAGTTCTTC

J: TRBJ2-4
V: TRBV2
size: many
length: 14
D: TRBD2
CDR3: CASSDTGLVKAQYF
DNA: TGTGCCAGCAGTGATACGGGACTAGTGAAGGCTCAGTACTTC

J: TRBJ2-7
V: TRBV19
size: many
length: 15
D: .
CDR3: CASSIAEGSTYEQYF
DNA: TGTGCCAGTAGTATTGCGGAGGGCTCGACCTACGAGCAGTACTTC

J: TRBJ1-4
V: TRBV2
size: .
length: 14
D: TRBD1
CDR3: CASGEGALDEKLFF
DNA: TGTGCCAGCGGAGAGGGGGCATTGGATGAAAAACTGTTTTTT

J: TRBJ1-6
V: TRBV20-1
size: many
length: 13
D: .
CDR3: CSARGTNNSPLHF
DNA: TGCAGTGCTAGGGGGACAAATAATTCACCCCTCCACTTT

J: TRBJ2-5
V: TRBV27
size: .
length: 16
D: TRBD2
CDR3: CASSLAGEREQETQYF
DNA: TGTGCCAGCAGTCTCGCCGGGGAGCGGGAACAAGAGACCCAGTACTTC

J: TRBJ2-5
V: TRBV29-1
size: few
length: 13
D: .
CDR3: CSVDRDPLETQYF
DNA: TGCAGTGTAGATAGGGACCCCCTGGAGACCCAGTACTTC

J: TRBJ2-7
V: TRBV15
size: .
length: 15
D: TRBD2
CDR3: CATSRVLAGDNGQYF
DNA: TGTGCCACCAGCAGAGTCCTAGCGGGAGACAACGGGCAGTACTTC

J: TRBJ2-3
V: TRBV12-3/TRBV12-4
size: few
length: 14
D: .
CDR3: CASSFEGSTDTQYF
DNA: TGTGCCAGCAGTTTTGAGGGCAGCACAGATACGCAGTATTTT

J: TRBJ2-7
V: TRBV28
size: many
length: 14
D: TRBD1
CDR3: CASSYRGISYEQYF
DNA: TGTGCCAGCAGTTACAGGGGTATTTCCTACGAGCAGTACTTC

J: TRBJ1-1
V: TRBV5-1
size: .
length: 13
D: .
CDR3: CASSPTEHTEAFF
DNA: TGCGCCAGCAGCCCGACAGAGCACACTGAAGCTTTCTTT

J: TRBJ2-7
V: TRBV19
size: few
length: 14
D: .
CDR3: CASSIPGQTYEQYF
DNA: TGTGCCAGTAGTATACCCGGACAGACCTACGAGCAGTACTTC

J: TRBJ1-1
V: TRBV3-1
size: many
length: 14
D: .
CDR3: CASSQADRNTEAFF
DNA: TGTGCCAGCAGCCAAGCCGACAGGAACACTGAAGCTTTCTTT

J: TRBJ2-2
V: TRBV5-1
size: .
length: 16
D: TRBD2
CDR3: CASSFLAGDQAGELFF
DNA: TGCGCCAGCAGCTTCCTAGCGGGAGATCAGGCCGGGGAGCTGTTTTTT

J: TRBJ2-5
V: TRBV6-5
size: many
length: 18
D: .
CDR3: CASSYMRLNPEVQETQYF
DNA: TGTGCCAGCAGTTATATGAGGCTAAACCCTGAGGTCCAAGAGACCCAGTACTTC

J: TRBJ1-1
V: TRBV6-1
size: many
length: 12
D: TRBD1
CDR3: CASRRDRTEAFF
DNA: TGTGCCAGCAGACGGGACAGAACTGAAGCTTTCTTT

J: TRBJ2-2
V: TRBV20-1
size: many
length: 14
D: .
CDR3: CSARALANTGELFF
DNA: TGCAGTGCTAGAGCTCTAGCGAACACCGGGGAGCTGTTTTTT

J: TRBJ1-3
V: TRBV12-3/TRBV12-4
size: many
length: 15
D: .
CDR3: CATGPMTYPGNTIYF
DNA: TGTGCCACCGGACCCATGACTTACCCTGGAAACACCATATATTTT

J: TRBJ2-2
V: TRBV28
size: many
length: 19
D: TRBD2
CDR3: CASSWGTTWVKANTGELFF
DNA: TGTGCCAGCAGTTGGGGGACTACCTGGGTCAAAGCGAACACCGGGGAGCTGTTTTTT

J: TRBJ1-2
V: TRBV28
size: many
length: 14
D: .
CDR3: CASTKDSDNYGYTF
DNA: TGTGCCAGCACCAAAGACAGTGACAACTATGGCTACACCTTC

J: TRBJ2-1
V: TRBV20-1
size: .
length: 15
D: .
CDR3: CSARDGTGRGNEQFF
DNA: TGCAGTGCTAGAGATGGGACGGGGAGGGGGAATGAGCAGTTCTTC

J: TRBJ2-7
V: TRBV7-2
size: many
length: 14
D: .
CDR3: CASSSPGWSYEQYF
DNA: TGTGCCAGCAGCTCCCCCGGGTGGTCCTACGAGCAGTACTTC

J: TRBJ1-6
V: TRBV28
size: few
length: 12
D: .
CDR3: CASSSEGTPLHF
DNA: TGTGCCAGCAGTTCAGAGGGAACACCCCTCCACTTT

J: TRBJ2-7
V: TRBV10-3
size: .
length: 14
D: .
CDR3: CAISESDLGYEQYF
DNA: TGTGCCATCAGTGAGTCGGACTTGGGATACGAGCAGTACTTC

J: TRBJ1-2
V: TRBV28
size: many
length: 13
D: .
CDR3: CASWSRENYGYTF
DNA: TGTGCCAGCTGGAGTCGAGAAAACTATGGCTACACCTTC

J: TRBJ2-7
V: TRBV15
size: few
length: 14
D: .
CDR3: CATSRGGSSLEQYF
DNA: TGTGCCACCAGCAGAGGAGGTAGCAGTCTCGAGCAGTACTTC

J: TRBJ2-7
V: TRBV6-1
size: .
length: 16
D: .
CDR3: CASSEARRAWSYEQYF
DNA: TGTGCCAGCAGTGAAGCGCGGAGGGCTTGGTCCTACGAGCAGTACTTC

J: TRBJ2-7
V: TRBV15
size: many
length: 13
D: .
CDR3: CATGRQKSYEQYF
DNA: TGTGCCACCGGAAGACAGAAGTCCTACGAGCAGTACTTC

J: TRBJ2-7
V: TRBV28
size: many
length: 14
D: TRBD1
CDR3: CASSLLPGGYEQYF
DNA: TGTGCCAGCAGTTTACTTCCAGGGGGCTACGAGCAGTACTTC

J: TRBJ2-7
V: TRBV20-1
size: few
length: 13
D: .
CDR3: CSVQVTRSYEQYF
DNA: TGCAGCGTACAGGTGACTAGATCCTACGAGCAGTACTTC

J: TRBJ2-5
V: TRBV11-2
size: many
length: 13
D: .
CDR3: CASSSGLKETQYF
DNA: TGTGCCAGCAGCTCGGGTCTTAAAGAGACCCAGTACTTC

J: TRBJ2-7
V: TRBV11-1
size: many
length: 14
D: TRBD2
CDR3: CASSLAGEVHEQYF
DNA: TGTGCCAGCAGCCTAGCGGGAGAAGTACACGAGCAGTACTTC

J: TRBJ2-1
V: TRBV25-1
size: few
length: 17
D: TRBD2
CDR3: CASSEYEGTSGSYEQFF
DNA: TGTGCCAGCAGTGAATATGAGGGGACTAGCGGGAGCTATGAGCAGTTCTTC

J: TRBJ2-7
V: TRBV6-9
size: many
length: 16
D: TRBD2
CDR3: CASSYSAASGTHEQYF
DNA: TGTGCCAGCAGTTACTCAGCGGCTAGCGGGACCCACGAGCAGTACTTC

J: TRBJ2-5
V: TRBV6-2/TRBV6-3
size: few
length: 16
D: TRBD1
CDR3: CASSYFGTGRQETQYF
DNA: TGTGCCAGCAGTTACTTCGGGACAGGGCGGCAAGAGACCCAGTACTTC

J: TRBJ2-5
V: TRBV9
size: few
length: 14
D: TRBD1
CDR3: CASGTGLPQETQYF
DNA: TGTGCCAGCGGGACAGGACTACCCCAAGAGACCCAGTACTTC

J: TRBJ2-7
V: TRBV7-2
size: .
length: 14
D: .
CDR3: CASSSGRQGYEQYF
DNA: TGTGCCAGCAGCTCCGGGAGACAGGGCTACGAGCAGTACTTC

J: TRBJ2-7
V: TRBV3-1
size: few
length: 14
D: .
CDR3: CASSDRDLVYEQYF
DNA: TGTGCCAGCAGCGACCGGGACTTAGTTTACGAGCAGTACTTC

J: TRBJ2-3
V: TRBV30
size: .
length: 15
D: .
CDR3: CAWSVRQLRTDTQYF
DNA: TGTGCCTGGAGTGTACGACAGTTGAGAACAGATACGCAGTATTTT

J: TRBJ1-5
V: TRBV12-3/TRBV12-4
size: .
length: 16
D: .
CDR3: CASSSYHGGWAQPQHF
DNA: TGTGCCAGCAGCTCCTACCATGGGGGCTGGGCTCAGCCCCAGCATTTT

J: TRBJ2-1
V: TRBV6-1
size: .
length: 14
D: .
CDR3: CASSDLGTANEQFF
DNA: TGTGCCAGCAGTGATCTGGGGACCGCCAATGAGCAGTTCTTC

J: TRBJ2-7
V: TRBV2
size: many
length: 17
D: .
CDR3: CASSVPIGGKSSYEQYF
DNA: TGTGCCAGCAGTGTCCCCATTGGCGGAAAAAGCTCCTACGAGCAGTACTTC

J: TRBJ2-3
V: TRBV28
size: .
length: 14
D: .
CDR3: CASSFAPGTDTQYF
DNA: TGTGCCAGCAGTTTCGCCCCGGGCACAGATACGCAGTATTTT

J: TRBJ2-5
V: TRBV12-3/TRBV12-4
size: many
length: 15
D: TRBD1
CDR3: CASRLDRWFGETQYF
DNA: TGTGCCAGCAGGCTGGACAGGTGGTTCGGGGAGACCCAGTACTTC

J: TRBJ2-7
V: TRBV10-3
size: few
length: 15
D: .
CDR3: CAISESGTASYEQYF
DNA: TGTGCCATCAGTGAGTCCGGGACGGCCTCCTACGAGCAGTACTTC

J: TRBJ2-7
V: TRBV11-2
size: many
length: 15
D: .
CDR3: CASSLNTERTYEQYF
DNA: TGTGCCAGCAGCCTGAATACGGAAAGGACCTACGAGCAGTACTTC

J: TRBJ2-1
V: TRBV30
size: .
length: 12
D: .
CDR3: CAWSYTRDEQFF
DNA: TGTGCCTGGAGCTACACTAGGGATGAGCAGTTCTTC

J: TRBJ2-2
V: TRBV19
size: few
length: 17
D: .
CDR3: CASLSYEDSRTTGELFF
DNA: TGTGCCAGTCTGTCCTATGAGGACAGTCGAACCACCGGGGAGCTGTTTTTT

J: TRBJ1-5
V: TRBV28
size: many
length: 16
D: .
CDR3: CASSPNHGTNNQPQHF
DNA: TGTGCCAGCAGTCCCAATCACGGGACAAACAATCAGCCCCAGCATTTT

J: TRBJ2-1
V: TRBV19
size: .
length: 13
D: .
CDR3: CASSISLENEQFF
DNA: TGTGCCAGTAGTATATCGTTGGAAAATGAGCAGTTCTTC

J: TRBJ1-6
V: TRBV7-8
size: .
length: 18
D: .
CDR3: CASSLEVWDRGWGSPLHF
DNA: TGTGCCAGCAGCTTAGAAGTGTGGGATAGGGGTTGGGGTTCACCCCTCCACTTT

J: TRBJ2-2
V: TRBV6-1
size: .
length: 15
D: TRBD1
CDR3: CATMPGQGAPGELFF
DNA: TGTGCCACCATGCCGGGACAGGGGGCCCCCGGGGAGCTGTTTTTT

J: TRBJ2-7
V: TRBV6-1
size: many
length: 12
D: TRBD1
CDR3: CASSRLGTGQYF
DNA: TGTGCCAGCAGTAGACTCGGGACAGGGCAGTACTTC